The 23 T cell receptor beta chains below come from one sample, sequenced in a study of blood T cell repertoires in COVID-19. TCRdb's copy holds only in-frame clones and misses some; the assay was immunoSEQ multiplex PCR. Found here are roughly 150,000 clones, approximately 83% of them singletons; the top ten hold roughly 13%. Sequenced material: peripheral blood. These receptors originate from a man aged 70-80 years who had recovered from COVID-19.

In this sample, this clone turned up a few times. V gene TRBV28 combines with J gene TRBJ1-5; tentative D call: TRBD1 (5 bases). CDR1 MDHEN and CDR2 SYDVKM come from the germline V gene. Trimming pared 1 base from V and 6 bases from J, leaving 13 bases between. CDR3 length: 15 amino acids. The CDR3 loop is CASSLFGAVRQPQHF. The CDR3 DNA is TGTGCCAGCAGTTTATTTGGGGCGGTTCGTCAGCCCCAGCATTTT.

Details on this clone: Its ends do not fully match the called genes, so a read error is possible. The chain carries TRBV3-1 (or the pseudogene TRBV3-2) and TRBJ2-6; 8 nucleotides line up with TRBD1. CDR1 is LGHDT, CDR2 YNNKEL, per germline (reference sequence). The CDR3 consists of 17 residues. The CDR3 region has the DNA TGTGCCAGCAGCCAAGGTCTTAGGTTCAGGGGACAGGCCTTTCTTGATTTC. Protein: CASSQGLRFRGQAFLDF.

The V gene is TRBV7-9, the J gene TRBJ1-1; TRBD1 matches 7 bases. V gave up 1 base and J gave up 0 bases; unmatched junction bases: 5. The CDR3 has 16 residues. CDR1 SEHNR and CDR2 FQNEAQ come from the germline V gene (reference sequence). CDR3 loop: CASSLGQGNLNTEAFF. The CDR3 DNA follows: TGTGCCAGCAGCTTAGGACAGGGAAACTTGAACACTGAAGCTTTCTTT.

The rearrangement uses TRBV7-9 and TRBJ2-1, with 9 positions matching TRBD2. This CDR3 spans 17 amino acids. The trim removed 4 bases at V and 3 bases at J, leaving 10 bases unmatched. CDR1 SEHNR and CDR2 FQNEAQ come from the germline V gene (reference sequence). The DNA of the CDR3 is TGTGCCAGCAGCTCCCGTGGGCTAGCGGGATTCTACAATGAGCAGTTCTTC. Translating it yields CASSSRGLAGFYNEQFF.

This clone was observed a single time. The V and J genes are TRBV3-1 (or the pseudogene TRBV3-2) and TRBJ2-1, with D possibly matching TRBD2 (5 bases). This CDR3 is built from 13 residues. The V end lost 4 bases, the J end lost 7 bases, and 11 bases lay between the germline ends. Germline V CDR1 and CDR2: LGHDT, YNNKEL (reference sequence). The CDR3 region has the DNA TGTGCCAGCAGCCTCCAACTAGGGAATGAGCAGTTCTTC. Its protein is CASSLQLGNEQFF.

This clone was counted only a few times. The chain recombines TRBV7-2 with TRBJ2-5; a weak D match, TRBD2 (5 bases). Trimming took off 1 base at V and 2 bases at J, with 14 bases between the two ends. The V gene's germline CDR1 is SGHTA and CDR2 FQGNSA. This CDR3 has 16 residues. CDR3 residues: CASSLGPGWGQETQYF. As DNA, the CDR3 is TGTGCCAGCAGCTTAGGTCCGGGGTGGGGTCAAGAGACCCAGTACTTC.

The CDR3 DNA follows: TGTGCCAGCAGCCTTAGAGGGGACCAGGGGACTGAAGCTTTCTTT. It yields the protein CASSLRGDQGTEAFF. V is TRBV7-8 and J is TRBJ1-1; D possibly corresponds to TRBD1 (6 bases). Germline CDR1 and CDR2: SGHVS and FQNEAQ. This CDR3 contains 15 residues. V was shortened by 5 bases and J by 5 bases, with 18 bases between the two germline ends.

V usage is TRBV21-1 and J usage is TRBJ2-7; no DNA check was done on the table's D call, TRBD1. TRBV21-1 is a listed pseudogene. The CDR3 has 14 amino acids. The CDR3 DNA follows: TGTGCCAGCCATACAGGGTTGCTTGTTGTCGAGCAGTACTTC. Translation: CASHTGLLVVEQYF.

This clone showed up just a few times. This chain links TRBV6-5 with TRBJ2-7; 10 bases agree with TRBD2. The CDR3 spans 14 residues. V was clipped by 4 bases and J by 0 bases; unmatched bases: 0. The V gene's germline CDR1 is MNHEY and CDR2 SVGAGI. The CDR3 sequence is CASSSSGSSYEQYF. For the CDR3, the DNA is TGTGCCAGCAGTTCTAGCGGGAGCTCCTACGAGCAGTACTTC.

The chain carries TRBV29-1 and TRBJ2-1; the match to TRBD2 covers 10 bases. Germline-derived CDR1 and CDR2 are SQVTM and ANQGSEA. This CDR3 contains 15 residues. After removal of 2 bases from V and 0 bases from J, the junction contained 1 base not matched to a gene. CDR3 in amino acids: CSVETSGISYNEQFF. CDR3 in DNA: TGCAGCGTTGAAACTAGCGGGATCTCCTACAATGAGCAGTTCTTC.

The chain has TRBV18 and TRBJ2-3; 9 nucleotides match TRBD2. In germline, CDR1 is KGHSH, CDR2 LQKENI. The junction had 9 bases not matched to a gene; V was cut back by 1 base and J by 4 bases. CDR3 size: 17 residues. CDR3 DNA: TGTGCCAGCTCACCACTAGCGGGAGTAGGGACGGCAGATACGCAGTATTTT. Translation gives CASSPLAGVGTADTQYF.

The chain uses TRBV11-2 and TRBJ2-7, with TRBD2 matching 11 bases. The CDR3 has 14 residues. The V gene's germline CDR1 is SGHAT and CDR2 FQNNGV. Trimming at V came to 1 base and at J to 6 bases, leaving 2 bases not matched to a gene. The CDR3 is CASSLASGRSEQYF. The CDR3 bases are TGTGCCAGCAGCTTAGCTAGCGGGAGGAGCGAGCAGTACTTC.

This chain uses TRBV4-3 with TRBJ1-2; perhaps TRBD1 as D (6 bases). This CDR3 region has 14 residues. The ends were cut back, 0 bases at V and 6 bases at J, with 11 bases in the middle. From germline, CDR1 is LGHNA and CDR2 YSLEER. CDR3 in amino acids: CASSQETGRDGYTF. The DNA of the CDR3 is TGCGCCAGCAGCCAAGAAACAGGGCGCGATGGCTACACCTTC.

This sequence joins TRBV6-5 and TRBJ2-7, with TRBD1 matching over 7 bases. The CDR3 sequence is 14 residues long. J was trimmed by 0 bases and V by 8 bases; bases with no gene match: 7. Germline values: CDR1 MNHEY, CDR2 SVGAGI. DNA for the CDR3: TGTGCCAGCTCGGACAGGTTGAGCTCCTACGAGCAGTACTTC. Protein: CASSDRLSSYEQYF.

The chain uses TRBV9 and TRBJ1-4; D may be TRBD1 (6 bases). Germline V gene data show CDR1 as SGDLS and CDR2 as YYNGEE. This CDR3 comprises 14 residues. Trimming shortened V by 5 bases and J by 8 bases, and 16 bases separated the two germline ends. CDR3 nucleotides: TGTGCCAGCAGTATTGGACAGATAAACGAAAAACTGTTTTTT. It specifies CASSIGQINEKLFF.

This clone has just one count. The V and J genes are TRBV7-9 and TRBJ2-7; TRBD1 matches at 8 bases. CDR1 is SEHNR, CDR2 FQNEAQ, per germline (reference sequence). Trimming at V came to 5 bases and at J to 6 bases, leaving 18 bases not matched to a gene. This CDR3 has 17 residues. CDR3 in DNA: TGTGCCAGCAGCCCGAAACCGACAGGGGAATGGGAGAGCGAGCAGTACTTC. It yields the protein CASSPKPTGEWESEQYF.

This clone was counted between two and nine times. V gene TRBV6-2 or TRBV6-3 combines with J gene TRBJ1-6, with TRBD1 identical over 8 bases. This CDR3 comprises 15 residues. Germline V gene lookup returns CDR1 MNHEY and CDR2 SVGEGT. Trimming removed 4 bases from V and 7 bases from J; junction bases left unmatched: 6. The CDR3 nucleotides read TGTGCCAGCAGTTTCCGGACAGGGTGGAATTCACCCCTCCACTTT. The encoded protein is CASSFRTGWNSPLHF.

Details on this clone: Additional DNA sequences in this sample encode the identical CDR3. This CDR3 is CASSFRTGGEQYF. CDR3 in DNA: TGTGCCAGCAGCTTTCGGACGGGAGGGGAGCAGTACTTC. The chain joins TRBV5-6 to TRBJ2-7; 8 bases match TRBD2. V lost 2 bases to trimming and J lost 7 bases; unmatched junction nucleotides: 5. There are 13 residues in the CDR3. Germline V lookup: CDR1 SGHDT, CDR2 YYEEEE.

This sequence joins TRBV11-1 and TRBJ2-7; 7 bases align to TRBD2. The ends lost 2 bases at V and 5 bases at J; junction bases unmatched: 3. CDR1 is SGHAT and CDR2 is FQDESV in the germline V gene (reference sequence). There are 13 residues in the CDR3. As DNA, the CDR3 is TGTGCCAGCAGCTTACCGGGAGGACACGAGCAGTACTTC. Amino acids: CASSLPGGHEQYF.

This clone was observed a few times. The chain couples TRBV5-1 to TRBJ1-3; D is unresolved. Germline CDR1 and CDR2: SGHRS and YFSETQ. The germline V and J ends were trimmed by 5 bases and 0 bases, with 12 bases remaining between them. The CDR3 loop spans 15 amino acids. CDR3 protein: CASRADPSSGNTIYF. The CDR3, as DNA: TGCGCCAGCAGGGCAGATCCCAGCTCTGGAAACACCATATATTTT.

This clone was seen a few times. The rearrangement joins TRBV9 to TRBJ2-2; D is undetermined. V was shortened by 3 bases and J by 2 bases, with 11 bases between the two germline ends. The germline CDR1 and CDR2 sequences are SGDLS and YYNGEE. The CDR3 runs 15 residues. This CDR3 reads CASSEWAANTGELFF. For the CDR3, the DNA is TGTGCCAGCAGCGAGTGGGCAGCTAACACCGGGGAGCTGTTTTTT.

J is TRBJ1-5 and V is TRBV24-1, with D hard to call. Germline CDR1 reads KGHDR; CDR2 reads SFDVKD. The CDR3 contains 14 residues. Trimming pared 4 bases from V and 0 bases from J, leaving 6 bases between. The CDR3 sequence is CATSETYSNQPQHF. CDR3 coding DNA: TGTGCCACCAGTGAAACTTATAGCAATCAGCCCCAGCATTTT.

The V and J genes are TRBV5-6 and TRBJ2-7, with 8 bases identical to TRBD1. Germline V lookup: CDR1 SGHDT, CDR2 YYEEEE. The CDR3 is made up of 15 amino acids. V lost 0 bases, J lost 1 base, and 3 bases stayed unmatched. This CDR3 is CASSLAGTGSYEQYF. The CDR3 bases are TGTGCCAGCAGCTTGGCCGGGACAGGATCCTACGAGCAGTACTTC. Looking up the rest from reference TRBV5-6 and TRBJ2-7 gives the full variable domain: DAGVTQSPTHLIKTRGQQVTLRCSPKSGHDTVSWYQQALGQGPQFIFQYYEEEERQRGNFPDRFSGHQFPNYSSELNVNALLLGDSALYLCASSLAGTGSYEQYFGPGTRLTVT.